These 4 T cell receptor beta chains were all obtained from the same sample, sequenced in a study of cytomegalovirus exposure and HLA in healthy donors. The PCR contained 60 Vbeta and 13 Jbeta primers. Repertoires were generated with immunoSEQ multiplex PCR, while TCRdb's copy carries only in-frame clones and drops some. Here the sample table reports around 53,000 clones. Sequencing was carried out using PBMCs. The receptors were sampled from a young man in good health and CMV-seropositive.

The chain has TRBV21-1 and TRBJ2-5; TRBD1, as called in the table, went unchecked against the DNA. TRBV21-1 is a pseudogene. The CDR3 length is 14 residues. CDR3 in DNA: TGTGCCAGCAGCTCCCGACAGGACGGAGAGACCCAGTACTTC. Protein product: CASSSRQDGETQYF.

The rearrangement joins TRBV30 to TRBJ1-3, with D tentatively TRBD1 (6 bases). The V end was cut by 3 bases, the J end by 4 bases, with 10 bases between. The germline gives CDR1 GTSNPN, CDR2 SVGIG (reference sequence). This CDR3 is built from 13 residues. The CDR3, as DNA: TGTGCCTGGAGACAGGGCGCCGGAAACACCATATATTTT. This encodes CAWRQGAGNTIYF.

J is TRBJ2-1 and V is TRBV7-2; TRBD1 agrees at 10 bases. V lost 5 bases to trimming and J lost 6 bases; unmatched junction nucleotides: 7. CDR3 length: 15 residues. The germline gives CDR1 SGHTA, CDR2 FQGNSA. In nucleotides, the CDR3 is TGTGCCAGCAGCCGCGGGACAGGGGTATTCAATGAGCAGTTCTTC. Translation: CASSRGTGVFNEQFF.

The rearrangement joins TRBV6-1 to TRBJ2-7, with TRBD2 matching over 8 bases. Unmatched junction bases numbered 6, after V lost 2 bases and J lost 0 bases. Looked up from germline, CDR1 is MNHNS and CDR2 is SASEGT. There are 16 residues in the CDR3. The CDR3 nucleotides are TGTGCCAGCAGTGAATCAGCGGGGGTGGGCTCCTACGAGCAGTACTTC. Translating it yields CASSESAGVGSYEQYF.